The rows below give T cell receptor beta chains drawn from one sample of a study of blood T cell repertoires in COVID-19. The protocol was immunoSEQ multiplex PCR, while the TCRdb copy is restricted to in-frame clones and leaves out a portion. Of a few hundred thousand clones listed, about 87% are singletons. Sequenced: peripheral blood. These TCRs come from a man aged 60 to 75 who had recovered from COVID-19. Each CDR3 is given with its conserved first and last residue. The order of the fields is D gene, J gene, V gene, clone size, CDR3 DNA, CDR3 protein. D genes are given only for firm matches. Clone size is given for some rows only: seen once, a few or many times, or a class if the clone is expanded.

.,TRBJ2-2,TRBV4-1,once,TGCGCCAGCAGCCAAGGCGATTCTTGGGGGGAGCTGTTTTTT,CASSQGDSWGELFF
.,TRBJ1-1,TRBV5-4,.,TGTGCCAGCAGCTTGGCCGGGGGGAATGAAGCTTTCTTT,CASSLAGGNEAFF
.,TRBJ2-5,TRBV7-2,.,TGTGCCAGCAGCTTATATCAAGAGACCCAGTACTTC,CASSLYQETQYF
.,TRBJ2-3,TRBV9,once,TGTGCCAGCAGCGACCCTCTGGGACTTGGCACAGATACGCAGTATTTT,CASSDPLGLGTDTQYF
.,TRBJ2-7,TRBV9,.,TGTGCCAGCAGCAAAACACAGGGCCACGAGCAGTACTTC,CASSKTQGHEQYF
TRBD1,TRBJ2-3,TRBV2,once,TGTGCCAGCAGTGGCGACAGGGTAAAGGAGACGCAGTATTTT,CASSGDRVKETQYF
.,TRBJ2-1,TRBV10-3,.,TGTGCCATCAGGAACAGGGAGGGAACCTACAATGAGCAGTTCTTC,CAIRNREGTYNEQFF
.,TRBJ1-2,TRBV5-4,.,TGTGCCAGCAGCCTAGGTGATGAGGACTATGGCTACACCTTC,CASSLGDEDYGYTF
.,TRBJ1-1,TRBV18,.,TGTGCCAGCTCAAACAGGGTAAACACTGAAGCTTTCTTT,CASSNRVNTEAFF
.,TRBJ1-2,TRBV2,.,TGTGCCAGCAGTGACCGCGCCTCTAACTATGGCTACACCTTC,CASSDRASNYGYTF
.,TRBJ1-4,TRBV6-5,.,TGTGCCAGCAGTTACTCTGGGGCTGGTGAAAAACTGTTTTTT,CASSYSGAGEKLFF
.,TRBJ2-3,TRBV6-5,.,TGTGCCAGCAGCGAGCCAGGGACAGATACGCAGTATTTT,CASSEPGTDTQYF
.,TRBJ1-2,TRBV3-1/TRBV3-2,.,TGTGCCAGCAGCCAAACCACATGGTGGGGCTACACCTTC,CASSQTTWWGYTF
.,TRBJ1-2,TRBV5-1,.,TGCGCCAGCAGCTTGGGACACCCGAATGGCTACACCTTC,CASSLGHPNGYTF
TRBD2,TRBJ2-2,TRBV5-6,.,TGTGCCAGCAGCTTGCTGGCGGGGGGGCGTCACGGGGAGCTGTTTTTT,CASSLLAGGRHGELFF
.,TRBJ2-2,TRBV5-1,many,TGCGCCAGCAGCTCAATTCCTCAGGGGCTCAGCAACACCGGGGAGCTGTTTTTT,CASSSIPQGLSNTGELFF
TRBD1,TRBJ1-4,TRBV4-1,once,TGCGCCAGCAGCCAGGGACAGGGCACGGCTAATGAAAAACTGTTTTTT,CASSQGQGTANEKLFF
.,TRBJ2-7,TRBV15,.,TGTGCCACCAGCAGGTCGGGACTGATCTACGAGCAGTACTTC,CATSRSGLIYEQYF
TRBD1,TRBJ2-7,TRBV6-6,few,TGTGCCAGCAGTTATCGGGACAGTCCCTACGAGCAGTACTTC,CASSYRDSPYEQYF
.,TRBJ1-2,TRBV11-1,.,TGTGCCAGCAGCTCACAGGCTAACTATGGCTACACCTTC,CASSSQANYGYTF
.,TRBJ2-7,TRBV6-1,.,TGTGCCAGCAGTGATCACAGACAGGTCTTC,CASSDHRQVF
.,TRBJ2-3,TRBV14,once,TGTGCCAGCAGCCAAGTGGACGCCCCGGGGGCAGATACGCAGTATTTT,CASSQVDAPGADTQYF
TRBD2,TRBJ2-7,TRBV18,.,TGTGCCAGCTCACCAGGACTAGCGGGGGGGTACGAGCAGTACTTC,CASSPGLAGGYEQYF
.,TRBJ2-1,TRBV11-2,.,TGTGCCAGCAGCTTGATACAGGGAAGTGAGCAGTTCTTC,CASSLIQGSEQFF
TRBD2,TRBJ2-1,TRBV7-2,.,TGTGCCAGCAGCTCCAGCGGGAACTCCTACAATGAGCAGTTCTTC,CASSSSGNSYNEQFF
TRBD1,TRBJ1-5,TRBV6-6,few,TGTGCCAGCAGTTACATCACAGGGGCCCCCAATCAGCCCCAGCATTTT,CASSYITGAPNQPQHF
.,TRBJ2-1,TRBV3-1/TRBV3-2,.,TGTGCCAGCAGCCCGGAGGGTAGTTTCTACAATGAGCAGTTCTTC,CASSPEGSFYNEQFF
.,TRBJ1-5,TRBV19,.,TGTGCCAGTAGTATAGATAGTCGGGGAAGGCCCCAGCATTTT,CASSIDSRGRPQHF